The source of this T cell receptor beta chain is a study of molecular identifiers for immune sequencing clone quantification. Findings of the study overall: Spike-in Jurkat TCR RNA from a single cell reportedly registered among 900,000 to 1,000,000 naive cells.

About this clonotype: Its antigen is not identified. A much bigger clone sits one base away, suggesting this may be a read error.

As previously described, bulk TCR libraries were made using listed TCR primers. TCRdb called the PCR reads again in MiXCR, with one record for every CDR3 protein. The sample carries about 640,000 distinct CDR3 sequences, around 20% recorded once. The CDR3 is 16 amino acids. Germline CDR1 is SGHDN and CDR2 is FVKESK. The TCR originated in a human donor in good health. Some libraries in this study had Jurkat cell RNA spiked in. What was sequenced was naive CD8+ T cells from blood, with Jurkat cell RNA spiked in. Subset defined: FACS-sorted CD8+CD4-CCR7+CD45RA+ naive T cells. The chain links TRBV14 to TRBJ2-5; TRBD2 aligns across 12 bases. The DNA of the CDR3 is TGTGCCAGCGGCCAAAGGACTAGCGGGGTCCAAGAGACCCAGTACTTC. The encoded protein is CASGQRTSGVQETQYF.